The 26 T cell receptor beta chains listed next were all sequenced from one sample in a study of CD8 T cells in Susac syndrome. With random hexamers, reverse transcription was performed on about 0.45 to 1 ug of RNA. TCRdb reprocessed the immunoSEQ multiplex PCR reads via MiXCR and lists one record per CDR3 protein. Of tens of thousands of distinct CDR3 sequences listed, 93% are singletons. Specimen: CD8+ T cells from PBMCs. The receptors were gathered from a human donor with multiple sclerosis.

The J gene is TRBJ2-7, the V gene TRBV5-4; D is possibly TRBD2 (6 bases). Germline CDR1 reads SGHNT; CDR2 reads YYREEE (reference sequence). This CDR3 has 13 residues. V lost 4 bases to trimming and J lost 1 base, with 9 bases between them. This CDR3 is CASSVGTSYEQYF. Written as DNA, the CDR3 is TGTGCCAGCAGCGTCGGGACTTCCTACGAGCAGTACTTC. Full variable domain (rest looked up from reference TRBV5-4 and TRBJ2-7): ETGVTQSPTHLIKTRGQQVTLRCSSQSGHNTVSWYQQALGQGPQFIFQYYREEENGRGNFPPRFSGLQFPNYSSELNVNALELDDSALYLCASSVGTSYEQYFGPGTRLTVT.

This chain joins TRBV14 and TRBJ2-7; D gene uncertain. V was shortened by 0 bases and J by 3 bases, with 6 bases between the two germline ends. Germline V CDR1 and CDR2: SGHDN, FVKESK. The CDR3 spans 13 residues. The CDR3 region is CASSQDLGYEQYF. CDR3 sequence (DNA): TGTGCCAGCAGCCAAGATCTAGGCTACGAGCAGTACTTC.

The genes are TRBV6-5 and TRBJ2-1, with a tentative D call TRBD1 (6 bases). The germline gives CDR1 MNHEY, CDR2 SVGAGI. The V end lost 0 bases, the J end lost 8 bases, and 11 bases lay between the germline ends. The CDR3 has 14 amino acids. The CDR3 spells CASSYSSSGDEQFF. As DNA, the CDR3 is TGTGCCAGCAGTTACTCGAGCTCAGGGGATGAGCAGTTCTTC.

The chain employs TRBV19 and TRBJ2-2, with D perhaps matching TRBD1 or TRBD2 (5 bases each). The CDR3 runs 14 residues. V was trimmed by 10 bases and J by 6 bases, leaving 18 bases between them. Per the germline V gene, CDR1 is LNHDA and CDR2 is SQIVND (reference sequence). CDR3 amino acids: CAIRDPRVPGELFF. In nucleotides, the CDR3 is TGTGCCATCCGGGACCCACGTGTCCCCGGGGAGCTGTTTTTT.

The gene calls are TRBV12-3 or TRBV12-4 and TRBJ1-5; no firm D call. Trimming left V 5 bases short and J 0 bases short, with 5 bases between. This CDR3 has 13 amino acids. The CDR3 DNA sequence: TGTGCCAGCAGTCCAGGTAGCAATCAGCCCCAGCATTTT. Its translation is CASSPGSNQPQHF.

This clonotype has a single count. The chain is built from TRBV4-2 and TRBJ1-1; the match to TRBD1 covers 8 bases. The V and J ends lost 0 bases and 4 bases, in that order; junction bases with no gene match: 7. Germline V CDR1 and CDR2: LGHNA, YNFKEQ. CDR3 length: 16 amino acids. The CDR3 protein is CASSQEGTGGSTEAFF. The CDR3 DNA reads as TGTGCCAGCAGCCAAGAAGGGACAGGCGGTAGCACTGAAGCTTTCTTT.

The rearrangement joins TRBV7-6 to TRBJ2-6; D not resolved. This CDR3 contains 18 residues. Germline lookup yields CDR1 SGHVS and CDR2 FNYEAQ. V dropped 1 base and J dropped 0 bases, with 13 bases sitting between them. Here the CDR3 reads CASSLGATRISGANVLTF. The CDR3 region has the DNA TGTGCCAGCAGCTTAGGGGCGACCCGAATCTCTGGGGCCAACGTCCTGACTTTC.

This rearrangement joins TRBV7-3 to TRBJ2-3; 10 bases map to TRBD2. Germline V lookup: CDR1 SGHTA, CDR2 FQGTGA. The CDR3 runs 15 residues. J was trimmed by 4 bases and V by 6 bases; bases with no gene match: 7. The CDR3 here is CASSPSGGASDTQYF. Here the CDR3 DNA reads TGTGCCAGCAGTCCGAGCGGGGGGGCCTCAGATACGCAGTATTTT. Variable domain in full (rest from reference TRBV7-3 and TRBJ2-3): GAGVSQTPSNKVTEKGKYVELRCDPISGHTALYWYRQSLGQGPEFLIYFQGTGAADDSGLPNDRFFAVRPEGSVSTLKIQRTERGDSAVYLCASSPSGGASDTQYFGPGTRLTVL.

The chain employs TRBV7-6 and TRBJ2-7, with D perhaps being TRBD1 or TRBD2 (6 bases each). Germline V gene data show CDR1 as SGHVS and CDR2 as FNYEAQ. Trimming left V 1 base short and J 5 bases short, with 12 bases between. This CDR3 is 14 amino acids long. The CDR3 DNA follows: TGTGCCAGCAGCTTAGGAGGGGGGCCGGACGAGCAGTACTTC. Translated: CASSLGGGPDEQYF.

The V call is TRBV9, the J call TRBJ2-5, with D unclear. V gave up 0 bases and J gave up 1 base, with 10 bases separating them. Per germline, CDR1 SGDLS and CDR2 YYNGEE. The CDR3 has 15 amino acids. The CDR3: CASSVDGRSQETQYF. The CDR3 region has the DNA TGTGCCAGCAGCGTAGATGGCAGAAGCCAAGAGACCCAGTACTTC.

The chain has TRBV7-9 and TRBJ1-6; D remains ambiguous. CDR3 length: 14 residues. Germline assignment: CDR1 SEHNR and CDR2 FQNEAQ (reference sequence). Trimming took 4 bases from V and 4 from J, leaving 8 bases between them. CDR3 in amino acids: CASSSTRYNSPLHF. In nucleotides, the CDR3 is TGTGCCAGCAGCTCAACGAGGTATAATTCACCCCTCCACTTT.

The V call is TRBV20-1, the J call TRBJ2-7; 9 bases align to TRBD2. Germline values: CDR1 DFQATT, CDR2 SNEGSKA (reference sequence). This CDR3 has 14 amino acids. V trimming: 2 bases; J trimming: 3 bases; junction bases outside the gene matches: 5. The DNA for the CDR3 is TGCAGTGCTAGAATCCTAGCGGGACTCTACGAGCAGTACTTC. Protein sequence: CSARILAGLYEQYF.

This rearrangement joins TRBV2 to TRBJ2-1; possible D gene TRBD2, 7 bases. Trimming removed 2 bases from V and 5 bases from J, with 16 bases in between. Germline assignment: CDR1 SNHLY and CDR2 FYNNEI. The CDR3 has 16 amino acids. The CDR3 bases are TGTGCCAGCAGTGAACCGGGGGCGGGGGTTCACAATGAGCAGTTCTTC. Translating gives CASSEPGAGVHNEQFF. Full variable domain (outside the CDR3, taken from reference TRBV2 and TRBJ2-1): EPEVTQTPSHQVTQMGQEVILRCVPISNHLYFYWYRQILGQKVEFLVSFYNNEISEKSEIFDDQFSVERPDGSNFTLKIRSTKLEDSAMYFCASSEPGAGVHNEQFFGPGTRLTVL.

The chain couples TRBV5-4 to TRBJ2-2; 8 bases are shared with TRBD1. The CDR3 loop spans 16 amino acids. V shed 3 bases and J 5 bases; nucleotides not matched to a gene: 9. Germline CDR1 SGHNT, CDR2 YYREEE (reference sequence). The CDR3 DNA sequence: TGTGCCAGCAGCTATTCCGGGACAGGTTGGACCGGGGAGCTGTTTTTT. Encoded protein: CASSYSGTGWTGELFF.

This clonotype occurred a few times. The chain carries TRBV7-9 and TRBJ2-7; D possibly corresponds to TRBD2 (7 bases). Trimming removed 3 bases from V and 5 bases from J, with 14 bases in between. Germline V gene lookup returns CDR1 SEHNR and CDR2 FQNEAQ (reference sequence). The CDR3 is 14 amino acids. CDR3 sequence (DNA): TGTGCCAGCAGCTTTCTGGCGGGGGCCCACGAGCAGTACTTC. It codes for CASSFLAGAHEQYF.

The rearrangement joins TRBV12-3 or TRBV12-4 to TRBJ2-2, with 7 bases fitting TRBD2. J was trimmed by 2 bases and V by 10 bases; bases with no gene match: 4. CDR3 length equals 13 residues. The CDR3 region is CATSGANTGELFF. In DNA form, the CDR3 reads TGTGCCACCAGCGGGGCAAACACCGGGGAGCTGTTTTTT.

The chain is built from TRBV2 and TRBJ1-5; 8 bases fit TRBD1. Germline values: CDR1 SNHLY, CDR2 FYNNEI. The CDR3 sequence is 15 residues long. The junction had 11 bases not matched to a gene; V was cut back by 6 bases and J by 7 bases. CDR3 in amino acids: CASSRDRGGGQPQHF. The CDR3 DNA is TGTGCCAGCAGCCGAGACAGGGGTGGAGGACAGCCCCAGCATTTT. The full variable domain, its missing parts supplied by reference TRBV2 and TRBJ1-5, is EPEVTQTPSHQVTQMGQEVILRCVPISNHLYFYWYRQILGQKVEFLVSFYNNEISEKSEIFDDQFSVERPDGSNFTLKIRSTKLEDSAMYFCASSRDRGGGQPQHFGDGTRLSIL.

The V gene is TRBV25-1, the J gene TRBJ2-7; 8 bases map to TRBD1. The J segment lost 2 bases and the V segment lost 6 bases, leaving 0 bases of the junction unmatched. Germline V lookup: CDR1 MGHDK, CDR2 SYGVNS. The CDR3 sequence is 12 residues long. CDR3 in amino acids: CASRDRAYEQYF. In nucleotides, the CDR3 is TGTGCCAGCAGGGACAGGGCCTACGAGCAGTACTTC.

The J gene is TRBJ1-1, the V gene TRBV20-1; possibly TRBD1 for D (6 bases). The CDR3 runs 15 residues. V dropped 1 base and J dropped 6 bases, with 18 bases sitting between them. Looked up from germline, CDR1 is DFQATT and CDR2 is SNEGSKA (reference sequence). CDR3 loop: CSARVKGETRAEAFF. CDR3 DNA sequence: TGCAGTGCTAGAGTGAAGGGGGAGACACGAGCTGAAGCTTTCTTT.

V and J are TRBV6-5 and TRBJ2-7; a possible D gene is TRBD2 (6 bases). V lost 6 bases to trimming and J lost 0 bases, with 12 bases between them. The CDR3 sequence is 14 residues long. Germline CDR1 reads MNHEY; CDR2 reads SVGAGI. The CDR3 nucleotides read TGTGCCAGCAGCCCGGGGGTTTTCTCCTACGAGCAGTACTTC. Translation: CASSPGVFSYEQYF.

This chain links TRBV7-9 with TRBJ2-7; D not resolved. The V gene's germline CDR1 is SEHNR and CDR2 FQNEAQ (reference sequence). The CDR3 is 11 residues long. V dropped 3 bases and J dropped 5 bases, with 5 bases sitting between them. CDR3 sequence reads: CASSLIDEQYF. The CDR3, as DNA: TGTGCCAGCAGCTTGATAGACGAGCAGTACTTC.

The J gene is TRBJ1-2, the V gene TRBV7-9, with no clear D. CDR3 length: 13 residues. The ends were cut back, 5 bases at V and 5 bases at J, with 12 bases in the middle. Germline assignment: CDR1 SEHNR and CDR2 FQNEAQ (reference sequence). This CDR3 reads CASSPSGTYGYTF. The CDR3 region has the DNA TGTGCCAGCAGCCCATCAGGAACTTATGGCTACACCTTC.

The V gene is TRBV9, the J gene TRBJ2-1; D is uncertain. CDR1 is SGDLS, CDR2 YYNGEE, per germline. The CDR3 spans 14 residues. V lost 4 bases and J 7 bases, leaving 15 bases between the germline ends. The CDR3 DNA follows: TGTGCCAGCAGCCTCCGAACCGACTTTAATGAGCAGTTCTTC. Amino acids: CASSLRTDFNEQFF.

The rearrangement uses TRBV3-1 and TRBJ2-5; D unclear. V lost 2 bases and J 3 bases, leaving 7 bases between the germline ends. CDR1 and CDR2 (germline): LGHDT, YNNKEL (reference sequence). This CDR3 has 13 residues. The CDR3 here is CASSQRMEETQYF. The CDR3 DNA reads as TGTGCCAGCAGCCAACGGATGGAAGAGACCCAGTACTTC.

The gene calls are TRBV5-4 and TRBJ1-6; 10 bases are shared with TRBD1. V dropped 3 bases and J dropped 8; count of bases not matched to a gene: 5. From germline, CDR1 is SGHNT and CDR2 YYREEE (reference sequence). The CDR3 is 15 amino acids. CDR3 loop: CASSSAGTGDSPLHF. The CDR3 nucleotides are TGTGCCAGCAGCTCTGCCGGGACAGGGGATTCACCCCTCCACTTT.

This clonotype came up once. The chain couples TRBV9 to TRBJ1-2, with D possibly matching TRBD1 (5 bases). V was clipped by 0 bases and J by 3 bases, with 12 bases between them. The CDR3 has 15 amino acids. From germline, CDR1 is SGDLS and CDR2 YYNGEE. CDR3 nucleotides: TGTGCCAGCAGCGTAGGGGGGGACCCATACTATGGCTACACCTTC. Translation gives CASSVGGDPYYGYTF. Combining the CDR3 with reference TRBV9 and TRBJ1-2 gives the whole variable domain DSGVTQTPKHLITATGQRVTLRCSPRSGDLSVYWYQQSLDQGLQFLIQYYNGEERAKGNILERFSAQQFPDLHSELNLSSLELGDSALYFCASSVGGDPYYGYTFGSGTRLTVV.